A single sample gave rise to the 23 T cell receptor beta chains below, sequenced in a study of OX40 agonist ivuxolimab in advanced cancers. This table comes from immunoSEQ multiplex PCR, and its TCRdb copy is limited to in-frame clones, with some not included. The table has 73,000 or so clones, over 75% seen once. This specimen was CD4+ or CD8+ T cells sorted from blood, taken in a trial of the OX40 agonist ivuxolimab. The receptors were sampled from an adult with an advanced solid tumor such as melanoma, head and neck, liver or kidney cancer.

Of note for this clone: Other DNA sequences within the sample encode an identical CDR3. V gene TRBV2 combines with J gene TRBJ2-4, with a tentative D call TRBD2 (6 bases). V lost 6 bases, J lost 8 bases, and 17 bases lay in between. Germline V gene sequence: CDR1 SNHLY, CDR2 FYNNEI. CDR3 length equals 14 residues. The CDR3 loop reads CASSREWVRDIQYF. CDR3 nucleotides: TGTGCCAGCAGCCGGGAGTGGGTGAGGGACATTCAGTACTTC.

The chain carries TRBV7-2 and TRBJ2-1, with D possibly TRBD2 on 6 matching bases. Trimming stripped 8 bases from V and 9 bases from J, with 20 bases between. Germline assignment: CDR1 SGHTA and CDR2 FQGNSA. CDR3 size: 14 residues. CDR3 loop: CASGRVGGLSEQFF. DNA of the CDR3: TGTGCCAGCGGCCGGGTGGGAGGCCTAAGTGAGCAGTTCTTC. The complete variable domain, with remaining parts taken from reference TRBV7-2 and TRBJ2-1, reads GAGVSQSPSNKVTEKGKDVELRCDPISGHTALYWYRQSLGQGLEFLIYFQGNSAPDKSGLPSDRFSAERTGGSVSTLTIQRTQQEDSAVYLCASGRVGGLSEQFFGPGTRLTVL.

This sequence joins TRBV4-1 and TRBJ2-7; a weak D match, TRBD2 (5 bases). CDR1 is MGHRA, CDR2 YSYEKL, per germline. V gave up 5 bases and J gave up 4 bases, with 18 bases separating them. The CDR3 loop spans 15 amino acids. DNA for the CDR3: TGCGCCAGCAGCTCACGGGAAAGTTTCTATTACGAGCAGTACTTC. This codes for CASSSRESFYYEQYF.

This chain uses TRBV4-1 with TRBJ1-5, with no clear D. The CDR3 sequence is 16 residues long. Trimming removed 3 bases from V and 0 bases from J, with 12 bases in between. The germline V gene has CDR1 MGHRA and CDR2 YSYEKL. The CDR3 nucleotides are TGCGCCAGCAGCCATGGACCGTCCGATAGCAATCAGCCCCAGCATTTT. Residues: CASSHGPSDSNQPQHF.

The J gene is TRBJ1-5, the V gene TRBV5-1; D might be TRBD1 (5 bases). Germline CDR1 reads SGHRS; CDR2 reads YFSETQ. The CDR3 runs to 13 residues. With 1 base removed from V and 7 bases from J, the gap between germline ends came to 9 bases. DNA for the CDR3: TGCGCCAGCAGCTTGAGGGAGGGGCAGCCCCAGCATTTT. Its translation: CASSLREGQPQHF.

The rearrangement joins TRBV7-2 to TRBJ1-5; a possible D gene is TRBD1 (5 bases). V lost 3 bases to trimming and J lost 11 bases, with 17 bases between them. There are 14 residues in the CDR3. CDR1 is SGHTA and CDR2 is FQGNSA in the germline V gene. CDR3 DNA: TGTGCCAGCAGCTTCTCCGGGACCCCGAAGGCCCAGCATTTT. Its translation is CASSFSGTPKAQHF. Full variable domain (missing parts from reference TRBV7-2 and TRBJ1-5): GAGVSQSPSNKVTEKGKDVELRCDPISGHTALYWYRQSLGQGLEFLIYFQGNSAPDKSGLPSDRFSAERTGGSVSTLTIQRTQQEDSAVYLCASSFSGTPKAQHFGDGTRLSIL.

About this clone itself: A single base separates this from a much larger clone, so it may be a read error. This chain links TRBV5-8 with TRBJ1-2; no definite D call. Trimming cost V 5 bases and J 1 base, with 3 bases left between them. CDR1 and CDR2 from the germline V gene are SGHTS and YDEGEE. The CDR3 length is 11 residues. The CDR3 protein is CASRLNYGYTF. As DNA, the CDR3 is TGTGCCAGCAGACTTAACTATGGCTACACCTTC.

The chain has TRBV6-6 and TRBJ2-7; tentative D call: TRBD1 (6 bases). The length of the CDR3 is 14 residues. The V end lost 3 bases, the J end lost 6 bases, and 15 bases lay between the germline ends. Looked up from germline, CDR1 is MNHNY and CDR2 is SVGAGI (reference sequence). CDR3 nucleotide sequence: TGTGCCAGCAGTTATAACCAGGGGACGAGCGAGCAGTACTTC. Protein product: CASSYNQGTSEQYF.

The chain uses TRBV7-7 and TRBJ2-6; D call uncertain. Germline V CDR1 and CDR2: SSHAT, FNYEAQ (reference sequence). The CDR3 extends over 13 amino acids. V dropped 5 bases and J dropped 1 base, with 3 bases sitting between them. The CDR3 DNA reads TGTGCCAGCAGCCAATCTGGGGCCAACGTCCTGACTTTC. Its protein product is CASSQSGANVLTF.

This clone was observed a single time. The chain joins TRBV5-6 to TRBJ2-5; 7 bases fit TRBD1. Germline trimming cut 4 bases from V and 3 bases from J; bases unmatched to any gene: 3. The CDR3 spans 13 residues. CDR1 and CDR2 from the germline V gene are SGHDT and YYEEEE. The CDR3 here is CASSEGTEETQYF. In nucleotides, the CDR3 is TGTGCCAGCAGCGAGGGGACAGAAGAGACCCAGTACTTC. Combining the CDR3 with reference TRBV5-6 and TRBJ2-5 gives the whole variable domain DAGVTQSPTHLIKTRGQQVTLRCSPKSGHDTVSWYQQALGQGPQFIFQYYEEEERQRGNFPDRFSGHQFPNYSSELNVNALLLGDSALYLCASSEGTEETQYFGPGTRLLVL.

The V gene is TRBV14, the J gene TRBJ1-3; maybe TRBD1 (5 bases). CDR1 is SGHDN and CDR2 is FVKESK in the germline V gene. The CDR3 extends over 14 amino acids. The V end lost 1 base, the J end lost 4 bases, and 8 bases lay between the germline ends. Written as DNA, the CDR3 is TGTGCCAGCAGCCAAGGTGGGGGAGGAAACACCATATATTTT. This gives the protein CASSQGGGGNTIYF.

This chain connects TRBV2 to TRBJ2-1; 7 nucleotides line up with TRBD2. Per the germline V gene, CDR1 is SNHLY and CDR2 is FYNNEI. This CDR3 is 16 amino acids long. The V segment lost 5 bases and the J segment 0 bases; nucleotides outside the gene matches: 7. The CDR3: CASSKRGANSYNEQFF. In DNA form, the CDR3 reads TGTGCCAGCAGTAAGCGGGGAGCTAACTCCTACAATGAGCAGTTCTTC. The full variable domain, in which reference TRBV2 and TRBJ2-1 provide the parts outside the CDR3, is EPEVTQTPSHQVTQMGQEVILRCVPISNHLYFYWYRQILGQKVEFLVSFYNNEISEKSEIFDDQFSVERPDGSNFTLKIRSTKLEDSAMYFCASSKRGANSYNEQFFGPGTRLTVL.

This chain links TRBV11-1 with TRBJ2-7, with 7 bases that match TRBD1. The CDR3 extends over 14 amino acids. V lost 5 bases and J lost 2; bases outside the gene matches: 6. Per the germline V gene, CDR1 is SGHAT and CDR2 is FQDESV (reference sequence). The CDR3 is CASSPQGFPYEQYF. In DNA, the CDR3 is TGTGCCAGCAGCCCACAGGGGTTCCCCTACGAGCAGTACTTC.

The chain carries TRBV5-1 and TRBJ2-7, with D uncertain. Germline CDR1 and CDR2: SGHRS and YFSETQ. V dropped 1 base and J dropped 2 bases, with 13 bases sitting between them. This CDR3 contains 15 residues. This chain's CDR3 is CASSLLASQPYEQYF. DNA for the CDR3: TGCGCCAGCAGCTTGTTGGCCTCTCAGCCCTACGAGCAGTACTTC.

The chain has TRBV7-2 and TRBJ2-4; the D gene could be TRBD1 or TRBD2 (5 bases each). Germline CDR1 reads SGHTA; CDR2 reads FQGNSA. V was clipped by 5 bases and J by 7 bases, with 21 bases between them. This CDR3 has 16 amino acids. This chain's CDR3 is CASSLETYGTGNIQYF. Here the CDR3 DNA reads TGTGCCAGCAGCCTGGAGACTTATGGGACGGGGAACATTCAGTACTTC.

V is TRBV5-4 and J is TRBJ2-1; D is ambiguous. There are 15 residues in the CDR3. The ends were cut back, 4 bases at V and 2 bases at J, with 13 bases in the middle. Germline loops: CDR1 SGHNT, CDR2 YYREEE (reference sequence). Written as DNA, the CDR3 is TGTGCCAGCAGCCCTGGTAGGGAACCCTACAATGAGCAGTTCTTC. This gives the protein CASSPGREPYNEQFF.

The CDR3 nucleotides read TGTGCCAGCAGCTTAGCGAGAACCAATCAGCCCCAGCATTTT. Protein product: CASSLARTNQPQHF. The V and J genes are TRBV7-2 and TRBJ1-5; unclear D gene. There are 14 residues in the CDR3. Germline V gene sequence: CDR1 SGHTA, CDR2 FQGNSA. Deletions cut 0 bases from V and 3 bases from J, with 6 bases between.

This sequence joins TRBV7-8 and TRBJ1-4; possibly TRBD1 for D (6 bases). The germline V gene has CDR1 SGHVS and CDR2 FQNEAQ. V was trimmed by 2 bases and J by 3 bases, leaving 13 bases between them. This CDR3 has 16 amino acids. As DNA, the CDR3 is TGTGCCAGCAGCTTAAAGCACAGGGCAGCTAATGAAAAACTGTTTTTT. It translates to CASSLKHRAANEKLFF.

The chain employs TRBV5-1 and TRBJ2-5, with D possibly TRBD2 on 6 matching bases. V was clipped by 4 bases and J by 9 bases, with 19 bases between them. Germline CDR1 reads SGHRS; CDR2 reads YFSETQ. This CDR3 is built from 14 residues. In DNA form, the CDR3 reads TGCGCCAGCAGCCCCCGGGGCCTGGGGAGGTCCCAGTACTTC. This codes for CASSPRGLGRSQYF.

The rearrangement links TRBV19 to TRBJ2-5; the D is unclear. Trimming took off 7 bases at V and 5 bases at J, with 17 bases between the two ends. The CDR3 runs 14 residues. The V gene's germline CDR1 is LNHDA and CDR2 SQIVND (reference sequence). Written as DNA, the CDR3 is TGTGCCAGTAAAGTTCAAGGGAATGAGGAGACCCAGTACTTC. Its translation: CASKVQGNEETQYF.

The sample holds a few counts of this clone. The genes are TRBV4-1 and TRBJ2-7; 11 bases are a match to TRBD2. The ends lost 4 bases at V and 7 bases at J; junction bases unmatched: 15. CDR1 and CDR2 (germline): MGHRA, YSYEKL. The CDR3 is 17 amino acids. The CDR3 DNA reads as TGCGCCAGCAGCCGAAACTTACCGGGACTAGCGGAGGGGGAGCAGTACTTC. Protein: CASSRNLPGLAEGEQYF.

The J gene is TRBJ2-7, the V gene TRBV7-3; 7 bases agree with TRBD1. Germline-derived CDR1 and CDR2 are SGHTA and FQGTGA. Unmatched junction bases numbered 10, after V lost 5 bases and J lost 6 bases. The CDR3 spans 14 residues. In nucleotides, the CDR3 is TGTGCCAGCAGCCTGAGGACAGGCCCCACCGAGCAGTACTTC. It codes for CASSLRTGPTEQYF.

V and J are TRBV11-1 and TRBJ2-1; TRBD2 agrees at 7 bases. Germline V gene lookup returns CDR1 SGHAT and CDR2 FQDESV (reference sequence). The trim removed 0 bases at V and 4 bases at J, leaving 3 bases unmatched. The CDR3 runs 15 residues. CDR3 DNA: TGTGCCAGCAGCTTAGCGGGGGGGGAATACAATGAGCAGTTCTTC. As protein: CASSLAGGEYNEQFF.